These 13 T cell receptor beta chains were sequenced from one sample in a study of T cell responses to AZD1222 COVID-19 vaccine. Only in-frame clones appear in the TCRdb table, and some are missing; sequencing was by immunoSEQ multiplex PCR. Of 150,000 to 200,000 clones in the sample, more than 80% were seen once. This material consisted of peripheral blood, taken on day 0 of AZD1222 vaccination. These receptors were obtained from an adult in good health.

V gene TRBV11-2 combines with J gene TRBJ1-6; D is unclear. Germline CDR1 is SGHAT and CDR2 is FQNNGV. V was pared by 0 bases and J by 3 bases, with 6 bases between. The CDR3 contains 15 residues. CDR3 DNA: TGTGCCAGCAGCTTAGAGGCAGTCTATAATTCACCCCTCCACTTT. Translated: CASSLEAVYNSPLHF.

The gene calls are TRBV6-1 and TRBJ1-5; no definite D call. Germline values: CDR1 MNHNS, CDR2 SASEGT. V lost 2 bases, J lost 0 bases, and 11 bases lay in between. CDR3 length: 16 residues. The CDR3 protein is CASSESSSHSNQPQHF. The CDR3 DNA reads as TGTGCCAGCAGTGAATCCAGCTCCCATAGCAATCAGCCCCAGCATTTT.

The J gene is TRBJ1-2, the V gene TRBV9; D remains ambiguous. Trimming stripped 0 bases from V and 4 bases from J, with 7 bases between. This CDR3 comprises 13 residues. CDR1 is SGDLS, CDR2 YYNGEE, per germline. CDR3 sequence: CASSVAQSYGYTF. The CDR3 DNA reads TGTGCCAGCAGCGTAGCCCAGAGCTATGGCTACACCTTC.

The V gene is TRBV30, the J gene TRBJ1-1, with 7 bases matching TRBD1. CDR1 is GTSNPN and CDR2 is SVGIG in the germline V gene (reference sequence). V lost 4 bases, J lost 5 bases, and 4 bases stayed unmatched. The CDR3 is 12 residues long. CDR3 coding DNA: TGTGCCTGGAACAGGGGTGGGACTGAAGCTTTCTTT. It translates to CAWNRGGTEAFF. The full variable domain, its missing parts supplied by reference TRBV30 and TRBJ1-1, is SQTIHQWPATLVQPVGSPLSLECTVEGTSNPNLYWYRQAAGRGLQLLFYSVGIGQISSEVPQNLSASRPQDRQFILSSKKLLLSDSGFYLCAWNRGGTEAFFGQGTRLTVV.

The chain employs TRBV28 and TRBJ1-1; D is perhaps TRBD1 (5 bases). Germline V CDR1 and CDR2: MDHEN, SYDVKM. The CDR3 extends over 13 amino acids. Trimming stripped 7 bases from V and 1 base from J, with 10 bases between. The CDR3 sequence is CASKLDRNTEAFF. The CDR3 DNA follows: TGTGCCAGCAAACTCGACAGGAACACTGAAGCTTTCTTT.

The chain couples TRBV28 to TRBJ2-7, with TRBD2 identical over 14 bases. This CDR3 has 17 residues. The junction had 13 bases not matched to a gene; V was cut back by 8 bases and J by 4 bases. Germline V gene lookup returns CDR1 MDHEN and CDR2 SYDVKM. The CDR3 region is CASVETSGRANRYEQYF. As DNA, the CDR3 is TGTGCCAGCGTTGAGACTAGCGGGAGGGCCAATAGGTACGAGCAGTACTTC.

The chain recombines TRBV27 with TRBJ1-5; 12 bases are a match to TRBD1. CDR1 is MNHEY, CDR2 SMNVEV, per germline (reference sequence). J gave up 6 bases and V 5 bases, and 8 bases lay outside the gene matches. The CDR3 totals 16 residues. This CDR3 reads CASSTGQGASLQPQHF. CDR3 in DNA: TGTGCCAGCAGTACGGGACAGGGGGCTTCCCTTCAGCCCCAGCATTTT.

V is TRBV6-5 and J is TRBJ2-7; D remains ambiguous. CDR1 and CDR2 (germline): MNHEY, SVGAGI. This CDR3 contains 15 residues. The V end was cut by 2 bases, the J end by 2 bases, with 13 bases between. The CDR3 DNA follows: TGTGCCAGCAGTTACCTTCGGCAGAACCCCTACGAGCAGTACTTC. This encodes CASSYLRQNPYEQYF.

V usage is TRBV20-1 and J usage is TRBJ1-2; D gene unclear. Germline V lookup: CDR1 DFQATT, CDR2 SNEGSKA (reference sequence). The V gene lost 4 bases and the J gene lost 7 bases, with 10 bases spanning the gap. This CDR3 region has 11 residues. DNA of the CDR3: TGCAGTGCTACGACTGCTGGTGGCTACACCTTC. It specifies CSATTAGGYTF.

The chain has TRBV28 and TRBJ1-6; D unclear. CDR3 length: 16 residues. CDR1 is MDHEN, CDR2 SYDVKM, per germline. Trimming took off 2 bases at V and 7 bases at J, with 15 bases between the two ends. The CDR3 region has the DNA TGTGCCAGCAGTTTAGTTACCCAGCTTACAAATTCACCCCTCCACTTT. Residues: CASSLVTQLTNSPLHF.

The rearrangement links TRBV28 to TRBJ2-5; unclear D gene. Deletions cut 7 bases from V and 0 bases from J, with 9 bases between. This CDR3 comprises 13 residues. The germline V gene has CDR1 MDHEN and CDR2 SYDVKM. This chain's CDR3 is CASKLWNQETQYF. In nucleotides, the CDR3 is TGTGCCAGCAAATTGTGGAACCAAGAGACCCAGTACTTC.

This rearrangement joins TRBV7-6 to TRBJ2-7, with 10 bases matching TRBD2. The V gene's germline CDR1 is SGHVS and CDR2 FNYEAQ. Trimming took 5 bases from V and 5 from J; bases not matched to a gene: 9. CDR3 size: 15 residues. The DNA of the CDR3 is TGTGCCAGCAGCCAAACTAGCGGGACCCAAAACGAGCAGTACTTC. This translates into CASSQTSGTQNEQYF.

In nucleotides, the CDR3 is TGTGCCACCAGTGTGACAGGGGCGAACACCGGGGAGCTGTTTTTT. This translates into CATSVTGANTGELFF. The chain has TRBV24-1 and TRBJ2-2; TRBD1 matches at 8 bases. The junction had 1 base not matched to a gene; V was cut back by 5 bases and J by 0 bases. The germline gives CDR1 KGHDR, CDR2 SFDVKD. The CDR3 totals 15 residues.